The 15 T cell receptor beta chains in this list originate from one sample, sequenced in a study of blood T cell repertoires in COVID-19. The assay was immunoSEQ multiplex PCR, and TCRdb's table has in-frame clones only and misses some. The sample has 35,000 or so clones, roughly 90% seen once. The sample consisted of peripheral blood. These receptors were taken from a man between 65 and 79 years old with acute or convalescent COVID-19.

The CDR3 DNA follows: TGCGCCAGCTCCGGAGGCGAGGCTTATTCACCCCTCCACTTT. Amino acids: CASSGGEAYSPLHF. The chain carries TRBV5-1 and TRBJ1-6; no reliable D call. The V and J ends lost 7 bases and 8 bases respectively, with 16 bases between them. CDR1 is SGHRS, CDR2 YFSETQ, per germline. The CDR3 is 14 amino acids.

The chain combines TRBV6-5 with TRBJ2-1, with 7 bases lining up with TRBD1. The CDR3 length is 13 residues. Germline V gives CDR1 MNHEY, CDR2 SVGAGI. V trimming: 2 bases; J trimming: 15 bases; junction bases outside the gene matches: 10. Written as DNA, the CDR3 is TGTGCCAGCAGTTACGTCGCTGGGGACAGACGGTTCTTC. The encoded protein is CASSYVAGDRRFF.

V is TRBV3-1 (or the pseudogene TRBV3-2) and J is TRBJ2-2; 11 bases are shared with TRBD2. V lost 6 bases and J lost 3; bases outside the gene matches: 9. Germline CDR1 reads LGHDT; CDR2 reads YNNKEL (reference sequence). The CDR3 runs 17 residues. CDR3: CASSFGGTSGYTGELFF. The CDR3 region has the DNA TGTGCCAGCAGTTTTGGAGGGACTAGCGGTTACACCGGGGAGCTGTTTTTT.

This clone appeared a few times. The gene calls are TRBV15 and TRBJ1-2; 11 bases agree with TRBD1. V shed 4 bases, J shed 4 bases, and the junction held 8 bases outside the gene matches. Germline-derived CDR1 and CDR2 are LNHNV and YYDKDF (reference sequence). The CDR3 is 16 residues long. As DNA, the CDR3 is TGTGCCACCAGCAAAAACCGGGACAGGGGGACCTATGGCTACACCTTC. Its translation is CATSKNRDRGTYGYTF.

The chain links TRBV27 to TRBJ1-1, with 9 bases that match TRBD1. V lost 5 bases, J lost 4 bases, and 8 bases stayed unmatched. Germline V lookup: CDR1 MNHEY, CDR2 SMNVEV (reference sequence). The CDR3 is made up of 15 amino acids. The CDR3 is CASSPQQGAITEAFF. In DNA, the CDR3 is TGTGCCAGCAGTCCCCAACAGGGGGCGATCACTGAAGCTTTCTTT.

This sequence joins TRBV18 and TRBJ2-5, with 14 bases that match TRBD2. V trimming: 2 bases; J trimming: 2 bases; junction bases outside the gene matches: 1. The CDR3 contains 16 residues. Germline values: CDR1 KGHSH, CDR2 LQKENI. The CDR3 nucleotides are TGTGCCAGCTCACCAAGGACTAGCGGGAGGCAAGAGACCCAGTACTTC. Its translation: CASSPRTSGRQETQYF.

The chain combines TRBV5-1 with TRBJ2-1, with TRBD1 matching 7 bases. Germline V gene lookup returns CDR1 SGHRS and CDR2 YFSETQ. The trim removed 0 bases at V and 6 bases at J, leaving 3 bases unmatched. This CDR3 comprises 14 residues. In DNA, the CDR3 is TGCGCCAGCAGCTTGGCGGCAGGGGGCAATGAGCAGTTCTTC. Amino acid sequence: CASSLAAGGNEQFF.

The V call is TRBV7-2, the J call TRBJ1-1; the D is unclear. The V gene's germline CDR1 is SGHTA and CDR2 FQGNSA. The CDR3 is 13 residues long. The V end lost 6 bases, the J end lost 1 base, and 9 bases lay between the germline ends. The CDR3 bases are TGTGCCAGCAGACAAATTCGGAACACTGAAGCTTTCTTT. This translates into CASRQIRNTEAFF.

The sample holds one count of this clone. The chain links TRBV5-6 to TRBJ2-2; 10 positions agree with TRBD1. CDR1 is SGHDT and CDR2 is YYEEEE in the germline V gene. Trimming cost V 4 bases and J 4 bases; bases outside gene matches: 7. The CDR3 loop spans 16 amino acids. The CDR3 bases are TGTGCCAGCAGCGAGAGACAGGGGGCCGGCACCGGGGAGCTGTTTTTT. Its translation: CASSERQGAGTGELFF.

The rearrangement joins TRBV5-4 to TRBJ1-5, with TRBD1 matching 10 bases. Germline-derived CDR1 and CDR2 are SGHNT and YYREEE (reference sequence). The CDR3 is 15 amino acids. Losses at the gene ends were 3 bases for V and 2 bases for J; bases not matched to a gene: 2. This chain's CDR3 is CASSSGTGGNQPQHF. The CDR3 DNA sequence: TGTGCCAGCAGCTCGGGGACAGGGGGCAATCAGCCCCAGCATTTT.

The CDR3 region has the DNA TGTGCCAGCAGCTCTCAGGGGGAGAGTGATGGCTACACCTTC. Protein product: CASSSQGESDGYTF. The chain uses TRBV5-5 and TRBJ1-2; 7 nucleotides line up with TRBD1. Looked up from germline, CDR1 is SGHKS and CDR2 is YYEKEE (reference sequence). This CDR3 is 14 amino acids long. Trimming at V came to 3 bases and at J to 6 bases, leaving 8 bases not matched to a gene.

This clone appeared a few times. The rearrangement links TRBV3-1 (or the pseudogene TRBV3-2) to TRBJ1-2, with D perhaps TRBD1 (6 bases). The CDR3 has 13 residues. V was shortened by 7 bases and J by 7 bases, with 16 bases between the two germline ends. CDR1 and CDR2 (germline): LGHDT, YNNKEL (reference sequence). The CDR3 is CASKQGGPGGYTF. The CDR3 DNA sequence: TGTGCCAGCAAACAGGGCGGTCCGGGTGGCTACACCTTC.

This chain joins TRBV13 and TRBJ2-7, with 7 bases identical to TRBD2. The CDR3 runs 14 residues. The V gene's germline CDR1 is PRHDT and CDR2 FYEKMQ (reference sequence). V lost 7 bases and J lost 4; bases outside the gene matches: 10. In DNA, the CDR3 is TGTGCCAGCAAAAGCGGGAATCGGGCTTACGAGCAGTACTTC. Translated: CASKSGNRAYEQYF.

V is TRBV24-1 and J is TRBJ2-7, with 9 bases aligning to TRBD2. Germline V CDR1 and CDR2: KGHDR, SFDVKD. CDR3 length: 16 amino acids. V shed 5 bases and J 0 bases; nucleotides not matched to a gene: 7. DNA of the CDR3: TGTGCCACCAGTGGGGGGAGGACTAGCGACTCCTACGAGCAGTACTTC. This sequence encodes CATSGGRTSDSYEQYF.

CDR3 amino acids: CASSQEGASGSIDTQYF. For the CDR3, the DNA is TGCGCCAGCAGCCAAGAGGGGGCTAGCGGGAGTATAGATACGCAGTATTTT. V gene TRBV4-1 combines with J gene TRBJ2-3, with 10 nucleotides matching TRBD2. This CDR3 spans 17 amino acids. Germline V CDR1 and CDR2: MGHRA, YSYEKL. The V gene end was trimmed by 0 bases and the J gene end by 5 bases; junction bases not matched to a gene: 8.